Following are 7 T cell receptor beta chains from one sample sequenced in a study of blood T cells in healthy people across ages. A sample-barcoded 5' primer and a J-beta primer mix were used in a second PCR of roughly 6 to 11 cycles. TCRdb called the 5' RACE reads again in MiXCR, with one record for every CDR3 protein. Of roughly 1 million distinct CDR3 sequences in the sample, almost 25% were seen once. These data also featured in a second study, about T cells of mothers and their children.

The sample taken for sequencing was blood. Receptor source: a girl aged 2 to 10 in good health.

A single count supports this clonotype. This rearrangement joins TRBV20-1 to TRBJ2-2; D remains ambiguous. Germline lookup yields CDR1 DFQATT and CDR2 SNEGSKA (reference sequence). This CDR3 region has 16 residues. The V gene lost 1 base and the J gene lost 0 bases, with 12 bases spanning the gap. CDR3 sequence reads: CSARVVGTANTGELFF. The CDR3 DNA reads TGCAGTGCTAGAGTGGTGGGCACCGCGAACACCGGGGAGCTGTTTTTT.

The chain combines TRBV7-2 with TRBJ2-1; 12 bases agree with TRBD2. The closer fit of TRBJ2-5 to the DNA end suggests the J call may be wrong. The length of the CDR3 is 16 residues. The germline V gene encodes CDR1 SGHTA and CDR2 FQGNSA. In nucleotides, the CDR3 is TGTGCCAGCAGCGCCCGACTAGCGGGGGCATCGGAGACCCAGTACTTC. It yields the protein CASSARLAGASETQYF.

CDR3 protein: CASSLSPALTDEQFF. The CDR3 DNA reads TGTGCCAGCAGTTTATCCCCCGCCCTGACCGATGAGCAGTTCTTC. The chain joins TRBV12-3 or TRBV12-4 to TRBJ2-1; no reliable D call. The CDR3 spans 15 residues. V lost 2 bases, J lost 8 bases, and 16 bases lay in between.

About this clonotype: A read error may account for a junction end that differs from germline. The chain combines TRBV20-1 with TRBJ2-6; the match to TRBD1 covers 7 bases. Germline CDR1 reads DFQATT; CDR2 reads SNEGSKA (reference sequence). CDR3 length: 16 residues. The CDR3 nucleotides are TGCAGTGCTAGAGACCCAGGGGGTACTGGGGTCAACGTCCTGACTTTC. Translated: CSARDPGGTGVNVLTF.

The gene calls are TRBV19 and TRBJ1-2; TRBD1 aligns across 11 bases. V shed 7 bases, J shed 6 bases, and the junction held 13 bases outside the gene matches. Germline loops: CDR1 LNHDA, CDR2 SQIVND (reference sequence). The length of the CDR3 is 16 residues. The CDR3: CASMGSGTGGQDGYTF. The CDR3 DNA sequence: TGTGCCAGTATGGGATCCGGGACAGGGGGACAGGATGGCTACACCTTC.

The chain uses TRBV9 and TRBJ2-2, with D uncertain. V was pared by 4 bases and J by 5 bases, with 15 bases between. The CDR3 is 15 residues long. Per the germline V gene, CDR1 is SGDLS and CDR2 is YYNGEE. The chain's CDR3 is CASSPSAGDTGELFF. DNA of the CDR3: TGTGCCAGCAGCCCGAGTGCAGGCGATACCGGGGAGCTGTTTTTT.

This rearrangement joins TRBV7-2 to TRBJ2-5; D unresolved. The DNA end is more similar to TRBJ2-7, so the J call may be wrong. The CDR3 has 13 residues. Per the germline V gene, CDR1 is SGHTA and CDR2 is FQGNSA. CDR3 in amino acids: CASSSTRIVEQYF. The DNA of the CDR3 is TGTGCCAGCAGCTCGACCCGGATAGTCGAGCAGTACTTC.